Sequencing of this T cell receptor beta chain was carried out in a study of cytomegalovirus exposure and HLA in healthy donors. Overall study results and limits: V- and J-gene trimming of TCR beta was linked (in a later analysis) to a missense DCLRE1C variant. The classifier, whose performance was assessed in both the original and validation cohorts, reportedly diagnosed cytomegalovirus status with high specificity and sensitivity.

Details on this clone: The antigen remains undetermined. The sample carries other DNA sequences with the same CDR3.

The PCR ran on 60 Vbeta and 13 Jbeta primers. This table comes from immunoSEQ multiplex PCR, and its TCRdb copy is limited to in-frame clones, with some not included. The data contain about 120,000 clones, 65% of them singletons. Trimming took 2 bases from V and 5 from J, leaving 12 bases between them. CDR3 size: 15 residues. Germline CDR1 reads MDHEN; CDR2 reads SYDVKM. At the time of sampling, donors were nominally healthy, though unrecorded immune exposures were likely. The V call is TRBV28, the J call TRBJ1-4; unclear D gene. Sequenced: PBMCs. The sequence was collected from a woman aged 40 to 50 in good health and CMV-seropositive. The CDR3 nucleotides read TGTGCCAGCAGTTTAAGAGCACAGAGCAATGAAAAACTGTTTTTT. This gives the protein CASSLRAQSNEKLFF.